This TCR beta chain was captured in a study of T cells in women clearing cervical HPV infection. At the level of the study: Control women cleared a single incident HPV16 infection within 12 months. Blood came at first lesion visit for cases, post-clearance for controls.

A note on this clone: Its matching antigen is unknown. The read ends 3 residues before the CDR3 terminus; that terminus is restored from the germline J gene.

V lost 5 bases to trimming and J lost 2 bases, with 10 bases between them. Germline values: CDR1 LNHDA, CDR2 SQIVND (reference sequence). The CDR3 covers 13 residues. Study-wide findings and caveats: CIN3+ cases had significantly higher TCR repertoire richness than controls, but evenness did not differ. A classifier using richness and V gene abundances reached an AUC of around 0.83.

Using immunoSEQ multiplex PCR, the repertoire was profiled, and TCRdb retains in-frame clones only, with some absent. The sample has 25,000 to 30,000 clones. The sequenced sample consisted of blood buffy coat. The chain is built from TRBV19 and TRBJ2-7; no firm D call. This clonotype was sampled from a woman aged 18 to 75 with a cervical HPV16 infection that either progressed to CIN3+ or cleared (not recorded which). CDR3 bases read: TGTGCCAGTAGTTTCAATGGCCCCTACGAG. Protein: CASSFNGPYE. The entire CDR3 reads CASSFNGPYEQYF.